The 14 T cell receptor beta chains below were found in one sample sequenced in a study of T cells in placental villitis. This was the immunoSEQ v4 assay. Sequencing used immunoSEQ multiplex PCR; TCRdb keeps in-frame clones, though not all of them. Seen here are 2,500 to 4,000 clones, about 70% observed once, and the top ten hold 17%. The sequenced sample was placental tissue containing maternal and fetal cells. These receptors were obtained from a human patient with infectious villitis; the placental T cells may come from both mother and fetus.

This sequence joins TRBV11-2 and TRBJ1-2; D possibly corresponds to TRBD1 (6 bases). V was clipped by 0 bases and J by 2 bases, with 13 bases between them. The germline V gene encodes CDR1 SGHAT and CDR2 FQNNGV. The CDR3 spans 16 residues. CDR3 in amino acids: CASSLDPRQDNYGYTF. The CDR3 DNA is TGTGCCAGCAGCTTAGACCCGCGACAGGACAACTATGGCTACACCTTC.

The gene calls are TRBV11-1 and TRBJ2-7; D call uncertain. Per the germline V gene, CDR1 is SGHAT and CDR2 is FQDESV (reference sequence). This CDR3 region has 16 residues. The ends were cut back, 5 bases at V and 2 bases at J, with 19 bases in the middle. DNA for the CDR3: TGTGCCAGCAGCATTAGACCCGTGGGTGTGACCTACGAGCAGTACTTC. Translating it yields CASSIRPVGVTYEQYF.

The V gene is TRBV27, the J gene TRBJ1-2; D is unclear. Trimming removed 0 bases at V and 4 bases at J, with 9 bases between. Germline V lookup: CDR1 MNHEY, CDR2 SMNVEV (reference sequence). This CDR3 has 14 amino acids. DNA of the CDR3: TGTGCCAGCAGTTTATCCCGGTCAGTCTATGGCTACACCTTC. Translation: CASSLSRSVYGYTF.

CDR3 residues: CASSLAGSSYEQYF. For the CDR3, the DNA is TGCGCCAGCAGCTTGGCCGGGAGCTCCTACGAGCAGTACTTC. V gene TRBV5-1 combines with J gene TRBJ2-7; maybe TRBD2 (6 bases). CDR3 length: 14 residues. In germline, CDR1 is SGHRS, CDR2 YFSETQ. V lost 0 bases and J lost 0, with 7 bases in between.

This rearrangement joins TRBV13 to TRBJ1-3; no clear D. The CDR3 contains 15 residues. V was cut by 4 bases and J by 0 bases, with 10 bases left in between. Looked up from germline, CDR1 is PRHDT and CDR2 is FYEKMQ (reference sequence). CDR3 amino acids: CASSWEGYSGNTIYF. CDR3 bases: TGTGCCAGCAGCTGGGAGGGATACTCTGGAAACACCATATATTTT.

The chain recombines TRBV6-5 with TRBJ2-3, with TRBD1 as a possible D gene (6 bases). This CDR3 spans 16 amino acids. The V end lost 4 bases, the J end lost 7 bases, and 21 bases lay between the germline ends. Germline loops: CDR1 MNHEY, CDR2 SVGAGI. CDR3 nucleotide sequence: TGTGCCAGCAGTTGGTCCGGGACATCCGCGTCATATACGCAGTATTTT. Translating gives CASSWSGTSASYTQYF.

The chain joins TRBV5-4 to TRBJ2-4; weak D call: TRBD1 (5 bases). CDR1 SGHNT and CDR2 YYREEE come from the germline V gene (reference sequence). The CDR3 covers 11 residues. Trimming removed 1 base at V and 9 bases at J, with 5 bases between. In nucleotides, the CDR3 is TGTGCCAGCAGCTTGCAGGGCATTCAGTACTTC. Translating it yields CASSLQGIQYF.

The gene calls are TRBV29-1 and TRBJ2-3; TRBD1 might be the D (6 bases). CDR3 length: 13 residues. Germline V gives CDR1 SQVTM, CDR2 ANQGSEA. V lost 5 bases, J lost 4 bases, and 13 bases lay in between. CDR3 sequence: CSVPGTPPDTQYF. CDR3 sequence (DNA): TGCAGCGTTCCCGGGACACCACCAGATACGCAGTATTTT.

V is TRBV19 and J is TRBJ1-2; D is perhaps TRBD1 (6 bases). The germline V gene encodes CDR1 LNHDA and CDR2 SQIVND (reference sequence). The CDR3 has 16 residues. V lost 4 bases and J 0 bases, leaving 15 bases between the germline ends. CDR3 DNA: TGTGCCAGTAGTAGAGGACAGACAGAAACTAACTATGGCTACACCTTC. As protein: CASSRGQTETNYGYTF. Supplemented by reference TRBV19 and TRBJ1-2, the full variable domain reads DGGITQSPKYLFRKEGQNVTLSCEQNLNHDAMYWYRQDPGQGLRLIYYSQIVNDFQKGDIAEGYSVSREKKESFPLTVTSAQKNPTAFYLCASSRGQTETNYGYTFGSGTRLTVV.

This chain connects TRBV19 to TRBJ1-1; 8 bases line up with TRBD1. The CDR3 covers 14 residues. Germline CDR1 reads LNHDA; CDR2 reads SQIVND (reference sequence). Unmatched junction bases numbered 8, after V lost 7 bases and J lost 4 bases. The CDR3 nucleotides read TGTGCCAGTAACGCCGGACAGGGCGTCACTGAAGCTTTCTTT. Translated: CASNAGQGVTEAFF.

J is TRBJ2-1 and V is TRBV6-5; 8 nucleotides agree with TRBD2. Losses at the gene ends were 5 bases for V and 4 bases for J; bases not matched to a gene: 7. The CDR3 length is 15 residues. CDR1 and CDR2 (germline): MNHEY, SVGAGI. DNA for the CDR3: TGTGCCAGCAGTCATACTAGCGGAGCTTACAATGAGCAGTTCTTC. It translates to CASSHTSGAYNEQFF.

The CDR3 sequence is CASSLETGGAYEQYF. In nucleotides, the CDR3 is TGTGCCAGCAGTCTCGAGACAGGAGGGGCCTACGAGCAGTACTTC. V usage is TRBV6-5 and J usage is TRBJ2-7; D may match TRBD1 or TRBD2 (6 bases each). Germline V gene data show CDR1 as MNHEY and CDR2 as SVGAGI. CDR3 size: 15 residues. V shed 5 bases and J shed 2 bases, with 16 bases lying between them.

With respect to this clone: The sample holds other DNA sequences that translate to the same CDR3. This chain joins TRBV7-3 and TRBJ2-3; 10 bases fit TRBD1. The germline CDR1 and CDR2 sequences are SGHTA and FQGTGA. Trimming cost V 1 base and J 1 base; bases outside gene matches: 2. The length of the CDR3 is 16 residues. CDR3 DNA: TGTGCCAGCAGCTTAAGGGGGACAGGGGGCACAGATACGCAGTATTTT. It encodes CASSLRGTGGTDTQYF. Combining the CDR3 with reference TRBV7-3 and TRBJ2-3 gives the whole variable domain GAGVSQTPSNKVTEKGKYVELRCDPISGHTALYWYRQSLGQGPEFLIYFQGTGAADDSGLPNDRFFAVRPEGSVSTLKIQRTERGDSAVYLCASSLRGTGGTDTQYFGPGTRLTVL.

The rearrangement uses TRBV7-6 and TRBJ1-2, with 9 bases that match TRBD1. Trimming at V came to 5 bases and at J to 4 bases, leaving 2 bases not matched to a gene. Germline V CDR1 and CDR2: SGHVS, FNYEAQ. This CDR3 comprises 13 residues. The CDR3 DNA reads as TGTGCCAGCAGCCCGGGACAGGGCTATGGCTACACCTTC. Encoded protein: CASSPGQGYGYTF.